Below are 32 T cell receptor beta chains sequenced from a single sample in a study of CD8+CD57+ T cells in acquired aplastic anemia. The TCR beta profiling, which covered VDJ combination and CDR3 sequence, was carried out using genomic DNA as the template. TCRdb used MiXCR to reprocess the reads, holding one entry per CDR3 protein. Counted here are roughly 260,000 distinct CDR3 sequences, 40% to 50% occurring once; the ten biggest clones make up 7% to 9.5%. For sequencing, patients were chosen who had shown expansion of CD8+CD57+ cells by flow cytometry. Sequences were obtained from sorted CD4+, CD8+, or CD8+CD57+ T cells (not recorded which) from PBMCs. Source of these receptors: a human donor with aplastic anemia.

This clonotype turned up a few times. This sequence may be a read error, since a much larger clone differs from it by one base. The V and J genes are TRBV5-6 and TRBJ1-6; D is possibly TRBD1 (5 bases). The CDR3 is made up of 15 amino acids. Trimming shortened V by 7 bases and J by 5 bases, and 16 bases separated the two germline ends. Looked up from germline, CDR1 is SGHDT and CDR2 is YYEEEE. The CDR3 nucleotides are TGTGCCAGCGGCATGGCCGGCAGGGATAATTCACCCCTCCACTTT. Translated: CASGMAGRDNSPLHF.

A note on this clonotype: A much larger clonotype is one base distant, so this may be a read error. V gene TRBV9 combines with J gene TRBJ2-2; 8 nucleotides agree with TRBD2. This CDR3 contains 15 residues. CDR1 is SGDLS and CDR2 is YYNGEE in the germline V gene. CDR3 bases: TGTGCCAGCTCTCGAGCGGGAGAGGCCACCGGGGAGCCGTTTTTT. It translates to CASSRAGEATGEPFF.

This clonotype was seen many times. The chain uses TRBV7-9 and TRBJ2-3; possible D gene TRBD1, 6 bases. The CDR3 loop spans 16 amino acids. Germline CDR1 reads SEHNR; CDR2 reads FQNEAQ (reference sequence). V was shortened by 2 bases and J by 0 bases, with 12 bases between the two germline ends. This chain's CDR3 is CASSLPQGLSTDTQYF. The CDR3 DNA sequence: TGTGCCAGCAGCTTACCCCAGGGGCTGAGCACAGATACGCAGTATTTT.

The chain employs TRBV7-2 and TRBJ2-5, with TRBD1 identical over 7 bases. The CDR3 extends over 14 amino acids. Per the germline V gene, CDR1 is SGHTA and CDR2 is FQGNSA. With 5 bases clipped from V and 5 bases from J, the junction kept 8 bases outside the gene matches. CDR3 amino acids: CASSQQTGQETQYF. The CDR3 region has the DNA TGTGCCAGCAGCCAGCAGACAGGGCAGGAGACCCAGTACTTC.

The V and J genes are TRBV20-1 and TRBJ1-1; TRBD1 matches at 7 bases. The length of the CDR3 is 11 residues. The V segment lost 2 bases and the J segment 10 bases; nucleotides outside the gene matches: 4. Germline CDR1 DFQATT, CDR2 SNEGSKA (reference sequence). The CDR3 here is CSARNNRGAFF. In DNA, the CDR3 is TGCAGTGCTAGAAACAACAGGGGAGCTTTCTTT.

This chain connects TRBV9 to TRBJ2-1; 11 bases match TRBD2. CDR3 size: 16 residues. From germline, CDR1 is SGDLS and CDR2 YYNGEE. V trimming: 4 bases; J trimming: 2 bases; junction bases outside the gene matches: 5. DNA of the CDR3: TGTGCCAGCAGCAGTGAACTAGCGGGAGCCTACAATGAGCAGTTCTTC. Its translation is CASSSELAGAYNEQFF.

This clonotype was detected many times. The chain has TRBV28 and TRBJ1-2; D is unresolved. In germline, CDR1 is MDHEN, CDR2 SYDVKM. Trimming shortened V by 3 bases and J by 5 bases, and 10 bases separated the two germline ends. The CDR3 runs 13 residues. CDR3 residues: CASSFRETYGYTF. The CDR3, as DNA: TGTGCCAGCAGTTTTAGGGAGACATATGGCTACACCTTC.

This CDR3 reads CASSPGTGLNYGYTF. DNA of the CDR3: TGTGCCAGCAGCCCCGGGACAGGGTTGAACTATGGCTACACCTTC. The chain combines TRBV7-9 with TRBJ1-2; 9 bases match TRBD1. After removal of 5 bases from V and 2 bases from J, the junction contained 6 bases not matched to a gene. From germline, CDR1 is SEHNR and CDR2 FQNEAQ (reference sequence). The CDR3 has 15 amino acids.

The V gene is TRBV30, the J gene TRBJ1-1; D uncertain. The CDR3 sequence is 13 residues long. Looked up from germline, CDR1 is GTSNPN and CDR2 is SVGIG (reference sequence). Trimming pared 7 bases from V and 0 bases from J, leaving 12 bases between. CDR3 DNA sequence: TGTGCCTCGTCGGCCAACATGAACACTGAAGCTTTCTTT. Translated: CASSANMNTEAFF.

Worth noting for this clonotype: Given the absence of the conserved phenylalanine or tryptophan at the CDR3 end, a read error is likely. The rearrangement links TRBV7-9 to TRBJ1-1; tentatively, D is TRBD1 (6 bases). There are 14 residues in the CDR3. Germline-derived CDR1 and CDR2 are SEHNR and FQNEAQ (reference sequence). Trimming removed 5 bases at V and 1 base at J, with 11 bases between. The CDR3 region is CASSGLTGNTEAFI. CDR3 DNA: TGTGCCAGCAGCGGGTTGACAGGGAACACTGAAGCTTTCATT.

To note about this clonotype: This CDR3 fails to terminate in the conserved phenylalanine or tryptophan, so it likely reflects a read error. V and J are TRBV25-1 and TRBJ2-7; the match to TRBD1 covers 11 bases. With 6 bases clipped from V and 2 bases from J, the junction kept 24 bases outside the gene matches. The CDR3 consists of 21 residues. Germline V lookup: CDR1 MGHDK, CDR2 SYGVNS. The DNA of the CDR3 is TGTGCCAGCAGCGATCCGGGACAGGGGGGCGCAGGGATTATTGATGCCTACGAGCAGTACCTC. Protein product: CASSDPGQGGAGIIDAYEQYL.

This clonotype has a count of ten or more. The chain carries TRBV7-3 and TRBJ1-1, with D uncertain. Deletions cut 5 bases from V and 2 bases from J, with 9 bases between. This CDR3 spans 13 amino acids. Germline values: CDR1 SGHTA, CDR2 FQGTGA. The CDR3 region is CASSPVTNTEAFF. The CDR3 DNA reads TGTGCCAGCAGCCCCGTAACCAACACTGAAGCTTTCTTT.

V is TRBV20-1 and J is TRBJ1-2; D might be TRBD1 (6 bases). This CDR3 spans 12 amino acids. CDR1 and CDR2 (germline): DFQATT, SNEGSKA (reference sequence). The V and J ends lost 3 bases and 4 bases respectively, with 9 bases between them. The CDR3 is CSASGGGYGYTF. DNA of the CDR3: TGCAGTGCTAGCGGAGGGGGCTATGGCTACACCTTC.

The rearrangement links TRBV6-1 to TRBJ2-2; the match to TRBD1 covers 7 bases. The CDR3 covers 16 residues. The germline CDR1 and CDR2 sequences are MNHNS and SASEGT. Trimming at V came to 3 bases and at J to 3 bases, leaving 7 bases not matched to a gene. The CDR3 region is CASSDGRGRYTGELFF. CDR3 in DNA: TGTGCCAGCAGTGATGGCAGGGGGAGATACACCGGGGAGCTGTTTTTT.

This clonotype was seen at least ten times. The chain links TRBV4-3 to TRBJ1-2; D unresolved. The CDR3 length is 15 residues. Germline CDR1 LGHNA, CDR2 YSLEER. V was trimmed by 0 bases and J by 2 bases, leaving 10 bases between them. The CDR3 sequence: CASSQDFALNYGYTF. In DNA form, the CDR3 reads TGCGCCAGCAGCCAAGATTTTGCCCTCAACTATGGCTACACCTTC.

This clonotype was seen only a few times. CDR3 coding DNA: TGTGCCAGCAGTTACGATGTCGGCCGTGACGAGCAGTACTTC. Its protein is CASSYDVGRDEQYF. The chain links TRBV27 to TRBJ2-7; D is unclear. The germline CDR1 and CDR2 sequences are MNHEY and SMNVEV (reference sequence). The CDR3 is 14 amino acids. V was shortened by 4 bases and J by 5 bases, with 15 bases between the two germline ends.

This clonotype was observed at least ten times. The rearrangement links TRBV14 to TRBJ1-2; D unclear. Germline values: CDR1 SGHDN, CDR2 FVKESK. The V end was cut by 4 bases, the J end by 3 bases, with 9 bases between. The CDR3 spans 13 residues. In DNA form, the CDR3 reads TGTGCCAGCAGCCGCTCCAGCGACTATGGCTACACCTTC. Its translation: CASSRSSDYGYTF. The full variable domain, its missing parts supplied by reference TRBV14 and TRBJ1-2, is EAGVTQFPSHSVIEKGQTVTLRCDPISGHDNLYWYRRVMGKEIKFLLHFVKESKQDESGMPNNRFLAERTGGTYSTLKVQPAELEDSGVYFCASSRSSDYGYTFGSGTRLTVV.

The table lists this clonotype with many counts. The CDR3 protein is CASSAGLAGAYEQYF. The CDR3 nucleotides read TGTGCCAGTAGTGCCGGACTAGCGGGAGCCTACGAGCAGTACTTC. This rearrangement joins TRBV19 to TRBJ2-7, with 13 bases aligning to TRBD2. Unmatched junction bases numbered 3, after V lost 5 bases and J lost 2 bases. Germline loops: CDR1 LNHDA, CDR2 SQIVND (reference sequence). The length of the CDR3 is 15 residues. Supplemented by reference TRBV19 and TRBJ2-7, the full variable domain reads DGGITQSPKYLFRKEGQNVTLSCEQNLNHDAMYWYRQDPGQGLRLIYYSQIVNDFQKGDIAEGYSVSREKKESFPLTVTSAQKNPTAFYLCASSAGLAGAYEQYFGPGTRLTVT.

This clonotype was counted ten times or more. CDR3 residues: CASSLGRFNEKLFF. The CDR3, as DNA: TGCGCCAGCAGCTTGGGACGGTTTAATGAAAAACTGTTTTTT. The V call is TRBV5-1, the J call TRBJ1-4, with no clear D. CDR3 length equals 14 residues. Germline CDR1 and CDR2: SGHRS and YFSETQ. V lost 0 bases to trimming and J lost 4 bases, with 7 bases between them.

This clonotype has a count of ten or more. This chain links TRBV24-1 with TRBJ1-6; D not certain. Germline V gene lookup returns CDR1 KGHDR and CDR2 SFDVKD. CDR3 length equals 15 residues. V was trimmed by 1 base and J by 5 bases, leaving 8 bases between them. The CDR3 nucleotides read TGTGCCACCAGTGATTTACTGGCAGATAATTCACCCCTCCACTTT. It codes for CATSDLLADNSPLHF.

This chain joins TRBV27 and TRBJ2-2; the D gene is possibly TRBD1 (7 bases). V lost 3 bases and J lost 5, with 13 bases in between. Germline CDR1 MNHEY, CDR2 SMNVEV (reference sequence). The CDR3 totals 15 residues. The CDR3 loop reads CASSLEQGGTGELFF. CDR3 nucleotide sequence: TGTGCCAGCAGTTTGGAGCAGGGGGGAACCGGGGAGCTGTTTTTT.

This clonotype showed up many times. The chain links TRBV28 to TRBJ2-5, with D perhaps matching TRBD2 (5 bases). CDR1 and CDR2 from the germline V gene are MDHEN and SYDVKM. CDR3 length: 14 amino acids. V was pared by 6 bases and J by 4 bases, with 15 bases between. This chain's CDR3 is CASRMEVVGETQYF. CDR3 nucleotide sequence: TGTGCCAGCAGGATGGAGGTGGTTGGAGAGACCCAGTACTTC.

This clonotype was observed many times. This chain uses TRBV5-1 with TRBJ2-3, with 13 bases lining up with TRBD2. V was pared by 0 bases and J by 2 bases, with 3 bases of the junction left unmatched. The CDR3 length is 17 residues. Germline loops: CDR1 SGHRS, CDR2 YFSETQ. DNA for the CDR3: TGCGCCAGCAGCTTGGCGGGACTAGCGGGGCACACAGATACGCAGTATTTT. Translated, it gives CASSLAGLAGHTDTQYF.

CDR3 protein: CASSPGQGASYNSPLHF. The CDR3 nucleotides are TGCGCCAGCAGCCCTGGACAGGGGGCATCCTATAATTCACCCCTCCACTTT. V and J are TRBV5-1 and TRBJ1-6; 11 positions match TRBD1. CDR1 SGHRS and CDR2 YFSETQ come from the germline V gene. Trimming removed 4 bases from V and 1 base from J; junction bases left unmatched: 4. This CDR3 has 17 residues.

Turning to this clonotype: A read error may explain this, as a much larger clone is one base away. This chain links TRBV7-9 with TRBJ2-7; D remains unclear. V gave up 5 bases and J gave up 4 bases, with 24 bases separating them. This CDR3 has 17 residues. Per germline, CDR1 SEHNR and CDR2 FQNEAQ (reference sequence). The DNA for the CDR3 is TGTGCCAGCAGCCCCGCGATGACTCACGGTGGGATATACGAGCAGTACTTC. It yields the protein CASSPAMTHGGIYEQYF.

This chain uses TRBV10-3 with TRBJ1-1; TRBD1 aligns across 7 bases. The J segment lost 5 bases and the V segment lost 6 bases, leaving 6 bases of the junction unmatched. Germline V lookup: CDR1 ENHRY, CDR2 SYGVKD. There are 13 residues in the CDR3. This CDR3 is CAISLGGGTEAFF. For the CDR3, the DNA is TGTGCCATCAGCTTAGGGGGCGGGACTGAAGCTTTCTTT.

Many counts were recorded for this clonotype. V is TRBV5-8 and J is TRBJ2-5, with D tentatively TRBD2 (5 bases). The CDR3 runs 12 residues. V was pared by 3 bases and J by 10 bases, with 13 bases between. Germline loops: CDR1 SGHTS, CDR2 YDEGEE. CDR3 sequence: CASSSTTVDQYF. The CDR3 nucleotides read TGTGCCAGCAGCTCGACTACGGTAGACCAGTACTTC.

In its sample, this clonotype was seen many times. The rearrangement links TRBV29-1 to TRBJ1-3; D is ambiguous. The germline V and J ends were trimmed by 5 bases and 8 bases, with 16 bases remaining between them. Germline CDR1 SQVTM, CDR2 ANQGSEA. The CDR3 extends over 13 amino acids. Here the CDR3 reads CSVLVRERDTIYF. The DNA of the CDR3 is TGCAGCGTTCTGGTGAGGGAGCGGGACACCATATATTTT.

This clonotype came up many times. The chain carries TRBV9 and TRBJ2-7; 11 nucleotides align to TRBD2. Germline-derived CDR1 and CDR2 are SGDLS and YYNGEE. This CDR3 is 18 amino acids long. Trimming took 3 bases from V and 2 from J; bases not matched to a gene: 13. CDR3 residues: CASSDNPIAGGLTYEQYF. CDR3 DNA sequence: TGTGCCAGCAGCGACAACCCCATAGCGGGAGGGCTTACCTACGAGCAGTACTTC.

The genes are TRBV11-2 and TRBJ1-2; the D is unclear. The CDR3 covers 15 residues. V shed 6 bases and J shed 3 bases, with 17 bases lying between them. CDR1 and CDR2 from the germline V gene are SGHAT and FQNNGV. The CDR3 DNA reads as TGTGCCAGCAGTTTATCCCAGAAACTGTACTATGGCTACACCTTC. Encoded protein: CASSLSQKLYYGYTF.

V gene TRBV27 combines with J gene TRBJ1-4, with D uncertain. The V and J ends lost 7 bases and 1 base respectively, with 4 bases between them. CDR1 is MNHEY and CDR2 is SMNVEV in the germline V gene (reference sequence). This CDR3 has 12 residues. The CDR3 DNA reads as TGTGCCAGCACCCTAACTAATGAAAAACTGTTTTTT. It encodes CASTLTNEKLFF.

This clonotype was found many times. The chain joins TRBV7-2 to TRBJ2-1; a possible D gene is TRBD2 (6 bases). Per germline, CDR1 SGHTA and CDR2 FQGNSA. Trimming took off 1 base at V and 2 bases at J, with 9 bases between the two ends. CDR3 length: 15 amino acids. CDR3 amino acids: CASSLDKRAYNEQFF. CDR3 bases: TGTGCCAGCAGCTTAGATAAGCGGGCCTACAATGAGCAGTTCTTC.